The clone carrying this T cell receptor (beta chain) was counted between two and nine times. The data originate from a study of Graves' ophthalmopathy and Graves' hyperthyroidism. Study-level background: Peripheral blood was collected at initial diagnosis, before any treatment.

The starting material, 10 ml of fresh peripheral blood, provided the PBMCs. The authors amplified TCR beta CDR3 regions, and they did so from RNA transcripts for repertoire sequencing. Scientists carried out first-round RT-PCR using HTBI primers and then a second-round multiplex PCR. TCRdb ran MiXCR on the multiplex PCR reads and lists one entry per CDR3 protein. The data contain 400,000 or so distinct CDR3 sequences, roughly 15% of them singletons. This TCR was recovered from an adult woman with stable Graves' hyperthyroidism. The sequenced sample was peripheral blood.

CDR3 DNA sequence: TGTGCCAGCAGCCATCAGGGGAGAGCCTACGAGCAGTACTTC. It translates to CASSHQGRAYEQYF. The chain couples TRBV5-6 to TRBJ2-7; D may be TRBD1 (6 bases). CDR1 and CDR2 from the germline V gene are SGHDT and YYEEEE. The CDR3 sequence is 14 residues long. Trimming stripped 4 bases from V and 2 bases from J, with 13 bases between.